This T cell receptor (beta chain) emerged from a study of CD8+CD57+ T cells in acquired aplastic anemia. Study details: 3.2 ug was the average amount of DNA from sorted CD4+ and CD8+ cells. Healthy donors averaged roughly 11 million reads for CD4+ cells. Study-wide results and caveats: Controls and patients did not differ significantly in CD8+ Simpson's diversity. Between patients and controls, twenty-nine CD8+ CDR3 sequences were found in common.

TCR beta VDJ and CDR3 profiles were obtained from a genomic DNA template. From the reads, TCRdb called clonotypes with MiXCR, one entry per CDR3 protein. The table includes about 110,000 distinct CDR3 sequences, 51% detected once. For this clonotype: Antigen: not known.

The germline V gene encodes CDR1 WSHSY and CDR2 SAAADI. V trimming: 7 bases; J trimming: 5 bases; junction bases outside the gene matches: 5. The CDR3 is made up of 14 amino acids. This receptor was obtained from a human donor in good health, serving as a control. The chain joins TRBV10-2 to TRBJ1-1; TRBD1 agrees at 12 bases. Sequencing was done on a sample of sorted CD4+, CD8+, or CD8+CD57+ T cells (not recorded which) from PBMCs. The CDR3: CASKRDRGHTEAFF. DNA for the CDR3: TGCGCCAGCAAACGGGACAGGGGGCATACTGAAGCTTTCTTT.